This T cell receptor (beta chain) came from a study of blood T cell repertoires in COVID-19. Study as a whole: Spain, Italy and the United States supplied samples that represented acute and convalescent COVID-19.

Recruited during active infection, patients (from Seattle) were subsequently followed longitudinally. TCRdb's table, derived via immunoSEQ multiplex PCR, lists solely in-frame clones and lacks some. The sample gives nearly 70,000 clones, roughly 90% of which show up once; around 7.8% is in the top ten. Sequenced input: peripheral blood. The clonotype originates from a man between 35 and 55 years old with COVID-19, enrolled during active disease.

CDR3 region: CASSSRGDTQYF. The DNA of the CDR3 is TGTGCCAGCAGCTCCAGGGGAGATACGCAGTATTTT. V usage is TRBV11-1 and J usage is TRBJ2-3; a weak D match, TRBD1 (6 bases). V lost 4 bases, J lost 5 bases, and 7 bases lay in between. CDR1 is SGHAT, CDR2 FQDESV, per germline (reference sequence). CDR3 length: 12 amino acids.